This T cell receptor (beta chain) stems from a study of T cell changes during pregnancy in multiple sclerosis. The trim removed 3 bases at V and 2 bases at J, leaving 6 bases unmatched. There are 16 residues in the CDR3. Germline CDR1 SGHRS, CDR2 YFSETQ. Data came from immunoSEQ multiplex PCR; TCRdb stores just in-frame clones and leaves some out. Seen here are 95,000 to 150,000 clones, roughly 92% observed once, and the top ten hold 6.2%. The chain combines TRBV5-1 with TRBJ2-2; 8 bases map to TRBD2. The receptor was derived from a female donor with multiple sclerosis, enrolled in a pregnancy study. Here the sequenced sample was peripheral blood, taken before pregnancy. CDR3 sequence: CASSSAGAGNTGELFF. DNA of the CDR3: TGCGCCAGCAGCTCAGCGGGGGCGGGTAACACCGGGGAGCTGTTTTTT.